The 15 T cell receptor beta chains listed next were all sequenced from one sample in a study of preoperative IRX-2 immunotherapy in early breast cancer. Some clones are missing from TCRdb's copy, which holds only in-frame ones; the method was immunoSEQ multiplex PCR. The profile covers approximately 100,000 clones, with 86% appearing a single time and roughly 1.9% taken by the ten largest. Documented treatment: preoperative locoregional IRX-2 cytokine immunotherapy. The sequencing here drew on tumor tissue, taken after IRX-2 immunotherapy. Receptors originate from a human donor with breast cancer.

The chain uses TRBV19 and TRBJ1-1, with a tentative D call TRBD1 (5 bases). Trimming left V 1 base short and J 6 bases short, with 9 bases between. The CDR3 has 13 amino acids. Germline V CDR1 and CDR2: LNHDA, SQIVND (reference sequence). Here the CDR3 reads CASSIAGDPEAFF. In nucleotides, the CDR3 is TGTGCCAGTAGTATAGCGGGGGATCCTGAAGCTTTCTTT.

For this clone: The junction departs from the called germline gene at one end, perhaps through a read error. The chain links TRBV15 to TRBJ1-5; D perhaps matches TRBD1 (5 bases). This CDR3 has 16 amino acids. Germline CDR1 is LNHNV and CDR2 is YYDKDF (reference sequence). CDR3 sequence (DNA): TGTGCCACCAGCCGAGAAGGGACGGATAGCAATCAGCCCCAGCATTTT. Translation: CATSREGTDSNQPQHF.

This sequence joins TRBV28 and TRBJ1-5, with D perhaps TRBD1 (6 bases). The CDR3 has 14 residues. Germline V gene lookup returns CDR1 MDHEN and CDR2 SYDVKM. The germline V and J ends were trimmed by 3 bases and 7 bases, with 13 bases remaining between them. The CDR3: CASSFNRGGQPQHF. DNA for the CDR3: TGTGCCAGCAGTTTTAACCGCGGGGGCCAGCCCCAGCATTTT.

J is TRBJ1-1 and V is TRBV10-2; a possible D gene is TRBD1 (5 bases). Trimming removed 2 bases from V and 1 base from J, with 11 bases in between. CDR1 and CDR2 (germline): WSHSY, SAAADI. The CDR3 consists of 15 residues. CDR3 in DNA: TGCGCCAGCAGTGAGACCGGGACCGGGAACACTGAAGCTTTCTTT. It specifies CASSETGTGNTEAFF.

The V and J genes are TRBV29-1 and TRBJ2-1, with D perhaps TRBD1 (6 bases). V was pared by 3 bases and J by 0 bases, with 12 bases between. Germline lookup yields CDR1 SQVTM and CDR2 ANQGSEA. The CDR3 extends over 15 amino acids. CDR3 nucleotide sequence: TGCAGCGTTGATTCAGGGGATTTCTCCTACAATGAGCAGTTCTTC. Translation: CSVDSGDFSYNEQFF.

V and J are TRBV5-1 and TRBJ1-2; D might be TRBD1 (5 bases). Germline-derived CDR1 and CDR2 are SGHRS and YFSETQ. The CDR3 is 15 residues long. The V gene lost 7 bases and the J gene lost 4 bases, with 20 bases spanning the gap. Written as DNA, the CDR3 is TGCGCCAGCTCTTTAGGGGTCGACAGTTCCTATGGCTACACCTTC. Residues: CASSLGVDSSYGYTF.

The rearrangement links TRBV5-1 to TRBJ2-2, with D possibly being TRBD1 (6 bases). This CDR3 is built from 16 residues. The germline V and J ends were trimmed by 4 bases and 1 base, with 14 bases remaining between them. Per germline, CDR1 SGHRS and CDR2 YFSETQ. The CDR3 reads CASSSRGGLNTGELFF. For the CDR3, the DNA is TGCGCCAGCAGCAGTAGAGGGGGATTGAACACCGGGGAGCTGTTTTTT. The variable domain in full, completed from reference TRBV5-1 and TRBJ2-2, reads KAGVTQTPRYLIKTRGQQVTLSCSPISGHRSVSWYQQTPGQGLQFLFEYFSETQRNKGNFPGRFSGRQFSNSRSEMNVSTLELGDSALYLCASSSRGGLNTGELFFGEGSRLTVL.

The chain couples TRBV28 to TRBJ2-5; D might be TRBD1 or TRBD2, each matching 7 bases. V dropped 7 bases and J dropped 0 bases, with 18 bases sitting between them. Per germline, CDR1 MDHEN and CDR2 SYDVKM. The CDR3 loop spans 16 amino acids. CDR3 amino acids: CASNGGTEHYQETQYF. In DNA, the CDR3 is TGTGCCAGCAACGGGGGGACAGAACACTACCAAGAGACCCAGTACTTC.

The CDR3 DNA is TGCGCCAGCAGCCAAGTTTACGAGACGCTCTCTGGAAACACCATATATTTT. Translation gives CASSQVYETLSGNTIYF. This rearrangement joins TRBV23-1 to TRBJ1-3; unclear D gene. TRBV23-1 is an ORF, and what it does is uncertain. Trimming cost V 6 bases and J 0 bases, with 18 bases left between them. The CDR3 is made up of 17 amino acids.

This clone was observed once. This chain joins TRBV28 and TRBJ2-7; maybe TRBD1 (6 bases). CDR1 MDHEN and CDR2 SYDVKM come from the germline V gene. This CDR3 comprises 14 residues. The V end was cut by 7 bases, the J end by 1 base, with 14 bases between. CDR3 sequence: CASIRDTLSYEQYF. The CDR3 nucleotides are TGTGCCAGCATCCGGGACACCCTTTCCTACGAGCAGTACTTC. Full variable domain (rest looked up from reference TRBV28 and TRBJ2-7): DVKVTQSSRYLVKRTGEKVFLECVQDMDHENMFWYRQDPGLGLRLIYFSYDVKMKEKGDIPEGYSVSREKKERFSLILESASTNQTSMYLCASIRDTLSYEQYFGPGTRLTVT.

The rearrangement joins TRBV19 to TRBJ2-7; 12 bases are a match to TRBD2. This CDR3 has 13 residues. Losses at the gene ends were 6 bases for V and 6 bases for J; bases not matched to a gene: 3. CDR1 is LNHDA, CDR2 SQIVND, per germline (reference sequence). Here the CDR3 DNA reads TGTGCCAGTAGGCTAGCGGGAGGGACCGAGCAGTACTTC. This sequence encodes CASRLAGGTEQYF. Combining the CDR3 with reference TRBV19 and TRBJ2-7 gives the whole variable domain DGGITQSPKYLFRKEGQNVTLSCEQNLNHDAMYWYRQDPGQGLRLIYYSQIVNDFQKGDIAEGYSVSREKKESFPLTVTSAQKNPTAFYLCASRLAGGTEQYFGPGTRLTVT.

The rearrangement uses TRBV28 and TRBJ2-1; D perhaps matches TRBD1 (5 bases). This CDR3 region has 14 residues. V shed 9 bases and J shed 1 base, with 13 bases lying between them. Per germline, CDR1 MDHEN and CDR2 SYDVKM. This chain's CDR3 is CASHKTASYNEQFF. The CDR3 region has the DNA TGTGCCAGTCACAAGACAGCGTCCTACAATGAGCAGTTCTTC.

The chain combines TRBV5-1 with TRBJ1-1; 10 bases agree with TRBD1. This CDR3 region has 15 residues. Losses at the gene ends were 4 bases for V and 4 bases for J; bases not matched to a gene: 7. The germline V gene encodes CDR1 SGHRS and CDR2 YFSETQ. The CDR3 bases are TGCGCCAGCAGCCTGTTGGGGACAGGGGTCACTGAAGCTTTCTTT. Translating gives CASSLLGTGVTEAFF. The full variable domain, its missing parts supplied by reference TRBV5-1 and TRBJ1-1, is KAGVTQTPRYLIKTRGQQVTLSCSPISGHRSVSWYQQTPGQGLQFLFEYFSETQRNKGNFPGRFSGRQFSNSRSEMNVSTLELGDSALYLCASSLLGTGVTEAFFGQGTRLTVV.

As to this clone: Other DNA sequences in this sample translate to the same CDR3. The chain has TRBV6-8 and TRBJ1-2; D is uncertain. The germline gives CDR1 MNHGY, CDR2 SAAAGT. Trimming stripped 3 bases from V and 4 bases from J, with 12 bases between. The CDR3 covers 14 residues. For the CDR3, the DNA is TGTGCCAGCAGTTATGAGGGCGGAGGCTATGGCTACACCTTC. Protein: CASSYEGGGYGYTF.

For this clone: Other DNA sequences in the same sample also yield this CDR3. J is TRBJ2-7 and V is TRBV28; 9 nucleotides agree with TRBD1. The V gene's germline CDR1 is MDHEN and CDR2 SYDVKM. The junction had 0 bases not matched to a gene; V was cut back by 6 bases and J by 0 bases. The CDR3 length is 13 residues. DNA for the CDR3: TGTGCCAGCAGGGGACAGGGCTCCTACGAGCAGTACTTC. Its protein product is CASRGQGSYEQYF.